The rows below give T cell receptor beta chains drawn from one sample of a study of blood T cell repertoires in COVID-19. Some clones are missing from TCRdb's copy, which holds only in-frame ones; the method was immunoSEQ multiplex PCR. Among some 190,000 clones listed, 60% to 80% were seen once. The sequenced sample was PBMCs or T cells enriched from blood (not recorded which). All receptors derive from a man in his fifties or sixties who had been exposed to COVID-19. Each CDR3 is given with its conserved first and last residue. D genes are given only for firm matches. Only some rows state a clone size, as once, few, many or a class for expanded clones.

size: .
J: TRBJ2-3
D: TRBD1
V: TRBV9
CDR3: CASSVQGARTADTQYF
DNA: TGTGCCAGCAGCGTTCAGGGGGCCCGGACGGCAGATACGCAGTATTTT

size: few
J: TRBJ2-1
D: TRBD2
V: TRBV27
CDR3: CASTPPGAGGHNEQFF
DNA: TGTGCCAGCACCCCTCCGGGAGCGGGAGGCCACAATGAGCAGTTCTTC

size: few
J: TRBJ2-7
D: .
V: TRBV6-5
CDR3: CASRPSYRVGEQYF
DNA: TGTGCCAGCAGACCTAGCTACCGGGTGGGAGAGCAGTACTTC

size: .
J: TRBJ2-2
D: TRBD2
V: TRBV4-3
CDR3: CASSWREAGELFF
DNA: TGCGCCAGCAGCTGGCGGGAGGCCGGGGAGCTGTTTTTT

size: once
J: TRBJ2-5
D: .
V: TRBV7-9
CDR3: CASSLESVPETQYF
DNA: TGTGCCAGCAGCCTCGAGTCCGTTCCGGAGACCCAGTACTTC

size: .
J: TRBJ2-2
D: .
V: TRBV4-1
CDR3: CASSQERVTTGELFF
DNA: TGCGCCAGCAGCCAAGAGAGGGTAACAACCGGGGAGCTGTTTTTT

size: .
J: TRBJ1-1
D: .
V: TRBV7-9
CDR3: CASSPSTRANTEAFF
DNA: TGTGCCAGCAGCCCCAGCACTAGGGCCAACACTGAAGCTTTCTTT

size: .
J: TRBJ1-5
D: TRBD1
V: TRBV28
CDR3: CASSEQGEGNQPQHF
DNA: TGTGCCAGCAGTGAACAGGGGGAGGGCAATCAGCCCCAGCATTTT

size: .
J: TRBJ2-1
D: TRBD2
V: TRBV5-4
CDR3: CASSPTSGSHNEQFF
DNA: TGTGCCAGCAGCCCGACTAGCGGAAGCCACAATGAGCAGTTCTTC

size: .
J: TRBJ2-1
D: TRBD2
V: TRBV5-8
CDR3: CASSFISGSGPLNNEQFF
DNA: TGTGCCAGCAGCTTTATTAGCGGGAGCGGTCCCCTGAACAATGAGCAGTTCTTC

size: .
J: TRBJ1-4
D: .
V: TRBV25-1
CDR3: CASSDYSALNEKLFF
DNA: TGTGCCAGCAGCGACTACAGTGCACTTAATGAAAAACTGTTTTTT

size: few
J: TRBJ2-5
D: .
V: TRBV3-1/TRBV3-2
CDR3: CASSHFTAETQYF
DNA: TGTGCCAGCAGCCACTTCACAGCAGAGACCCAGTACTTC

size: .
J: TRBJ1-5
D: .
V: TRBV7-2
CDR3: CASSLNPRSQNQPQHF
DNA: TGTGCCAGCAGCTTAAATCCCAGATCCCAGAATCAGCCCCAGCATTTT

size: few
J: TRBJ2-2
D: .
V: TRBV7-2
CDR3: CASSPSTGELFF
DNA: TGTGCCAGCAGCCCCTCCACCGGGGAGCTGTTTTTT

size: once
J: TRBJ1-2
D: .
V: TRBV5-4
CDR3: CASRPAGGGVIYGYTF
DNA: TGTGCCAGCAGACCGGCGGGTGGAGGCGTCATTTATGGCTACACCTTC

size: .
J: TRBJ1-5
D: TRBD1
V: TRBV27
CDR3: CASSSLGTGGVQPQHF
DNA: TGTGCCAGCAGTTCACTCGGGACAGGGGGAGTTCAGCCCCAGCATTTT

size: .
J: TRBJ2-1
D: TRBD2
V: TRBV5-4
CDR3: CASSLWSRLALSQAEQFF
DNA: TGTGCCAGCAGTTTGTGGTCAAGACTAGCCCTCAGTCAGGCTGAGCAGTTCTTC

size: .
J: TRBJ1-5
D: .
V: TRBV5-1
CDR3: CASSLDGDSNQPQHF
DNA: TGCGCCAGCAGCTTGGACGGAGATAGCAATCAGCCCCAGCATTTT

size: .
J: TRBJ1-5
D: .
V: TRBV5-1
CDR3: CASSLSGSNQPQHF
DNA: TGCGCCAGCAGCTTGTCAGGGAGCAATCAGCCCCAGCATTTT

size: .
J: TRBJ2-7
D: TRBD2
V: TRBV19
CDR3: CASSPSGRARGEQYF
DNA: TGTGCCAGTAGTCCCAGCGGGAGGGCCCGGGGAGAGCAGTACTTC

size: .
J: TRBJ2-1
D: TRBD2
V: TRBV5-1
CDR3: CASSSPGGGQYNEQFF
DNA: TGCGCCAGCAGCTCACCCGGGGGGGGCCAGTACAATGAGCAGTTCTTC

size: .
J: TRBJ2-2
D: TRBD1
V: TRBV5-1
CDR3: CASSVTGGSGELFF
DNA: TGCGCCAGCAGCGTAACAGGGGGATCCGGGGAGCTGTTTTTT

size: .
J: TRBJ2-7
D: TRBD1
V: TRBV10-2
CDR3: CASSESHRGKGEQYF
DNA: TGCGCCAGCAGTGAGTCACACAGGGGGAAAGGCGAGCAGTACTTC

size: .
J: TRBJ2-1
D: TRBD1
V: TRBV28
CDR3: CASSPTGQGAYEQFF
DNA: TGTGCCAGCAGTCCCACGGGACAGGGGGCCTATGAGCAGTTCTTC

size: once
J: TRBJ2-7
D: .
V: TRBV5-6
CDR3: CASSLGQDTSSYEQYF
DNA: TGTGCCAGCAGCTTGGGACAGGATACGAGCTCCTACGAGCAGTACTTC

size: .
J: TRBJ1-1
D: .
V: TRBV5-4
CDR3: CASSLGAYTEAFF
DNA: TGTGCCAGCAGCTTGGGGGCCTACACTGAAGCTTTCTTT

size: .
J: TRBJ2-1
D: TRBD1
V: TRBV5-1
CDR3: CASSPHLGTGLNEQFF
DNA: TGCGCCAGCAGCCCGCACCTGGGGACAGGGCTGAATGAGCAGTTCTTC

size: .
J: TRBJ1-3
D: TRBD1
V: TRBV16
CDR3: CASSLSDRGRNTIYF
DNA: TGTGCCAGCAGCCTCTCGGACAGGGGGCGGAACACCATATATTTT

size: .
J: TRBJ1-3
D: .
V: TRBV11-3
CDR3: CASSPTGLQVVSSGNTIYF
DNA: TGTGCCAGCAGCCCGACAGGTCTTCAGGTCGTGAGCTCTGGAAACACCATATATTTT